These 26 T cell receptor beta chains share one sample of origin, sequenced in a study of blood T cell repertoires in COVID-19. Produced via immunoSEQ multiplex PCR; TCRdb's table is partial and in-frame only. Among over 250,000 clones, roughly 86% were seen once, and the ten largest hold approximately 1%. The sample taken for sequencing was PBMCs or T cells enriched from blood (not recorded which). The receptors stem from a woman aged 30 to 39 who had recovered from COVID-19.

The chain employs TRBV5-4 and TRBJ1-6; D ambiguous. The CDR3 length is 14 residues. The germline V and J ends were trimmed by 2 bases and 8 bases, with 11 bases remaining between them. Germline V lookup: CDR1 SGHNT, CDR2 YYREEE (reference sequence). The CDR3 coding sequence is TGTGCCAGCAGCTTTTTCGGGGAATATTCACCCCTCCACTTT. It yields the protein CASSFFGEYSPLHF.

This chain uses TRBV18 with TRBJ1-1; 7 nucleotides match TRBD1. This CDR3 comprises 15 residues. Germline lookup yields CDR1 KGHSH and CDR2 LQKENI. V lost 1 base and J lost 1; bases outside the gene matches: 3. CDR3 protein: CASSPLQGGNTEAFF. CDR3 DNA: TGTGCCAGCTCACCACTCCAGGGGGGGAACACTGAAGCTTTCTTT.

V is TRBV28 and J is TRBJ1-1; possibly TRBD1 for D (5 bases). CDR1 is MDHEN and CDR2 is SYDVKM in the germline V gene. Trimming took off 5 bases at V and 4 bases at J, with 14 bases between the two ends. The CDR3 sequence is 14 residues long. In DNA form, the CDR3 reads TGTGCCAGCAGTGCAGGGTTCCTCAGCACTGAAGCTTTCTTT. As protein: CASSAGFLSTEAFF.

The V call is TRBV7-8, the J call TRBJ2-7, with D possibly matching TRBD1 (5 bases). This CDR3 contains 13 residues. Germline lookup yields CDR1 SGHVS and CDR2 FQNEAQ. V was cut by 6 bases and J by 2 bases, with 11 bases left in between. The CDR3 DNA reads as TGTGCCAGCAGTTATCAGGGCCCCTACGAGCAGTACTTC. Its translation: CASSYQGPYEQYF. The full variable domain, completed using reference TRBV7-8 and TRBJ2-7, is GAGVSQSPRYKVAKRGQDVALRCDPISGHVSLFWYQQALGQGPEFLTYFQNEAQLDKSGLPSDRFFAERPEGSVSTLKIQRTQQEDSAVYLCASSYQGPYEQYFGPGTRLTVT.

This chain connects TRBV7-2 to TRBJ2-3; 13 bases match TRBD2. After removal of 1 base from V and 4 bases from J, the junction contained 8 bases not matched to a gene. Per germline, CDR1 SGHTA and CDR2 FQGNSA. This CDR3 is 18 amino acids long. For the CDR3, the DNA is TGTGCCAGCAGCTTAGGGCATCGGACTAGCGGGAGTTCAGATACGCAGTATTTT. Its protein is CASSLGHRTSGSSDTQYF.

The rearrangement uses TRBV12-2 and TRBJ2-5; TRBD1 is the table's D call, not checked against the DNA. TRBV12-2 is marked as a pseudogene. The CDR3 extends over 17 amino acids. In nucleotides, the CDR3 is TGTGCAAGTCCGTTCAATACAGGGAAGTGGGGTCGGGAGACCCAGTACTTC. Its translation is CASPFNTGKWGRETQYF.

The rearrangement joins TRBV7-2 to TRBJ2-7; weak D call: TRBD1 (5 bases). Germline CDR1 reads SGHTA; CDR2 reads FQGNSA. V was cut by 3 bases and J by 4 bases, with 16 bases left in between. The CDR3 consists of 15 residues. The CDR3 here is CASSLNWQGNYEQYF. For the CDR3, the DNA is TGTGCCAGCAGCTTGAATTGGCAGGGAAATTACGAGCAGTACTTC.

The chain recombines TRBV14 with TRBJ2-7, with D tentatively TRBD2 (5 bases). Deletions cut 9 bases from V and 5 bases from J, with 11 bases between. Germline V gene lookup returns CDR1 SGHDN and CDR2 FVKESK. The CDR3 is 11 amino acids. CDR3 sequence (DNA): TGTGCCAGAGCCCCGAGGGACGAGCAGTACTTC. It encodes CARAPRDEQYF.

J is TRBJ1-2 and V is TRBV6-5; D is possibly TRBD1 (5 bases). The V end lost 0 bases, the J end lost 5 bases, and 13 bases lay between the germline ends. Germline-derived CDR1 and CDR2 are MNHEY and SVGAGI. The CDR3 spans 15 residues. The CDR3 DNA reads TGTGCCAGCAGTTACTCGGCAGGGATGCCGTATGGCTACACCTTC. Protein sequence: CASSYSAGMPYGYTF.

This clone appeared once. The chain couples TRBV27 to TRBJ1-3; D unclear. Deletions cut 5 bases from V and 0 bases from J, with 8 bases between. The CDR3 spans 14 residues. Germline CDR1 reads MNHEY; CDR2 reads SMNVEV (reference sequence). The chain's CDR3 is CASSITYSGNTIYF. Written as DNA, the CDR3 is TGTGCCAGCAGTATTACCTACTCTGGAAACACCATATATTTT.

V gene TRBV19 combines with J gene TRBJ2-7; 7 bases are a match to TRBD1. The V gene end was trimmed by 3 bases and the J gene end by 6 bases; junction bases not matched to a gene: 11. Germline CDR1 and CDR2: LNHDA and SQIVND (reference sequence). The CDR3 sequence is 15 residues long. In DNA form, the CDR3 reads TGTGCCAGTAGTATCACGACAGGGAGCATGGGCGAGCAGTACTTC. It codes for CASSITTGSMGEQYF. The full variable domain, in which reference TRBV19 and TRBJ2-7 provide the parts outside the CDR3, is DGGITQSPKYLFRKEGQNVTLSCEQNLNHDAMYWYRQDPGQGLRLIYYSQIVNDFQKGDIAEGYSVSREKKESFPLTVTSAQKNPTAFYLCASSITTGSMGEQYFGPGTRLTVT.

This clone showed up just a few times. This chain joins TRBV11-2 and TRBJ2-1, with 8 bases fitting TRBD1. After removal of 1 base from V and 7 bases from J, the junction contained 3 bases not matched to a gene. The CDR3 has 14 amino acids. CDR1 and CDR2 from the germline V gene are SGHAT and FQNNGV. CDR3 DNA: TGTGCCAGCAGCTTAGTAGGACAGGGTAATGAGCAGTTCTTC. It is translated as CASSLVGQGNEQFF.

The V and J genes are TRBV6-4 and TRBJ2-3, with 8 bases that match TRBD1. This CDR3 comprises 15 residues. After removal of 6 bases from V and 4 bases from J, the junction contained 9 bases not matched to a gene. CDR1 and CDR2 (germline): MRHNA, SNTAGT. The CDR3 region is CASSRTGGRPDTQYF. In DNA, the CDR3 is TGTGCCAGCAGCCGAACAGGGGGTAGACCAGATACGCAGTATTTT.

This chain joins TRBV28 and TRBJ1-5; D is unclear. The CDR3 runs 15 residues. The germline gives CDR1 MDHEN, CDR2 SYDVKM. Trimming left V 0 bases short and J 0 bases short, with 6 bases between. CDR3 region: CASSLWGSSNQPQHF. CDR3 nucleotide sequence: TGTGCCAGCAGTTTATGGGGCAGTAGCAATCAGCCCCAGCATTTT.

J is TRBJ2-1 and V is TRBV19, with unresolved D. Germline CDR1 reads LNHDA; CDR2 reads SQIVND (reference sequence). This CDR3 spans 16 amino acids. V lost 7 bases to trimming and J lost 0 bases, with 16 bases between them. Here the CDR3 reads CASTGSRSRSYNEQFF. The CDR3 coding sequence is TGTGCCAGTACCGGATCGAGGAGCCGCTCCTACAATGAGCAGTTCTTC. Drawing the rest from reference TRBV19 and TRBJ2-1, the complete variable domain is DGGITQSPKYLFRKEGQNVTLSCEQNLNHDAMYWYRQDPGQGLRLIYYSQIVNDFQKGDIAEGYSVSREKKESFPLTVTSAQKNPTAFYLCASTGSRSRSYNEQFFGPGTRLTVL.

The chain is built from TRBV9 and TRBJ1-1; 8 nucleotides align to TRBD1. Germline V lookup: CDR1 SGDLS, CDR2 YYNGEE. V shed 2 bases and J 6 bases; nucleotides not matched to a gene: 12. The CDR3 spans 16 residues. The DNA for the CDR3 is TGTGCCAGCAGCGTCGCAGGAAACAGGGGGATCGCTGAAGCTTTCTTT. It translates to CASSVAGNRGIAEAFF.

The V call is TRBV10-3, the J call TRBJ1-2, with TRBD1 identical over 7 bases. Germline-derived CDR1 and CDR2 are ENHRY and SYGVKD. This CDR3 comprises 14 residues. With 8 bases clipped from V and 3 bases from J, the junction kept 9 bases outside the gene matches. In DNA, the CDR3 is TGTGCCATCCGGACAGGAACCCTTGACTATGGCTACACCTTC. This gives the protein CAIRTGTLDYGYTF.

The chain recombines TRBV7-8 with TRBJ1-1; 8 bases are shared with TRBD1. Looked up from germline, CDR1 is SGHVS and CDR2 is FQNEAQ. The CDR3 spans 12 residues. The CDR3 DNA sequence: TGTGTCCTCAGGGGGCCAGACACTGAAGCTTTCTTT. Residues: CVLRGPDTEAFF.

The V gene is TRBV27, the J gene TRBJ1-5; the D gene is possibly TRBD1 (6 bases). The CDR3 loop spans 15 amino acids. Trimming removed 6 bases from V and 3 bases from J, with 15 bases in between. The germline CDR1 and CDR2 sequences are MNHEY and SMNVEV (reference sequence). The chain's CDR3 is CASRSQGTSNQPQHF. The CDR3 DNA follows: TGTGCCAGCAGGTCTCAGGGGACATCCAATCAGCCCCAGCATTTT.

This rearrangement joins TRBV15 to TRBJ1-4; no clear D gene. This CDR3 has 14 residues. CDR1 is LNHNV and CDR2 is YYDKDF in the germline V gene (reference sequence). V lost 0 bases and J lost 4, with 6 bases in between. CDR3 nucleotides: TGTGCCACCAGCAGAGATGCGGATAATGAAAAACTGTTTTTT. Translated, it gives CATSRDADNEKLFF. The full variable domain, with the rest looked up from reference TRBV15 and TRBJ1-4, is DAMVIQNPRYQVTQFGKPVTLSCSQTLNHNVMYWYQQKSSQAPKLLFHYYDKDFNNEADTPDNFQSRRPNTSFCFLDIRSPGLGDTAMYLCATSRDADNEKLFFGSGTQLSVL.

The V and J genes are TRBV9 and TRBJ2-1; no firm D call. V was cut by 4 bases and J by 4 bases, with 9 bases left in between. There are 13 residues in the CDR3. CDR1 and CDR2 (germline): SGDLS, YYNGEE. CDR3 loop: CASSSLEYNEQFF. CDR3 DNA sequence: TGTGCCAGCAGCTCACTGGAGTACAATGAGCAGTTCTTC.

The J gene is TRBJ1-2, the V gene TRBV27, with 9 bases identical to TRBD1. This CDR3 region has 15 residues. CDR1 and CDR2 from the germline V gene are MNHEY and SMNVEV (reference sequence). The V segment lost 6 bases and the J segment 8 bases; nucleotides outside the gene matches: 13. The CDR3 nucleotides are TGTGCCAGCAGCCTCACAGGGGGCGCGGTCGAGGGCTACACCTTC. It specifies CASSLTGGAVEGYTF.

The rearrangement links TRBV11-3 to TRBJ2-1; 10 positions agree with TRBD1. V trimming: 5 bases; J trimming: 9 bases; junction bases outside the gene matches: 10. Germline V gene lookup returns CDR1 SGHNT and CDR2 YENEEA. The CDR3 totals 15 residues. CDR3 sequence (DNA): TGTGCCAGCAGCGCACCGGGACAGGGGAGACCTGAGCAGTTCTTC. As protein: CASSAPGQGRPEQFF.

The chain carries TRBV19 and TRBJ1-1; perhaps TRBD1 as D (5 bases). The CDR3 is 17 residues long. Trimming stripped 1 base from V and 0 bases from J, with 15 bases between. In germline, CDR1 is LNHDA, CDR2 SQIVND (reference sequence). DNA for the CDR3: TGTGCCAGTAGTATAGCTGCAGGGCTTTCCGTGAACACTGAAGCTTTCTTT. Translation: CASSIAAGLSVNTEAFF.

The chain is built from TRBV29-1 and TRBJ1-2; D gene uncertain. The CDR3 length is 13 residues. Germline assignment: CDR1 SQVTM and CDR2 ANQGSEA. The V end was cut by 7 bases, the J end by 5 bases, with 17 bases between. Written as DNA, the CDR3 is TGCAGCGGAGGGAGTTCTCACCTTTATGGCTACACCTTC. This codes for CSGGSSHLYGYTF.

CDR3 amino acids: CASSLTDTQYF. The CDR3, as DNA: TGCGCCAGCAGTCTCACAGATACGCAGTATTTT. The chain joins TRBV10-2 to TRBJ2-3; D is unresolved. Germline V gives CDR1 WSHSY, CDR2 SAAADI. V was pared by 5 bases and J by 2 bases, with 2 bases between. The CDR3 contains 11 residues.